A single TCR beta chain is shown here with its context. Repertoires were generated with immunoSEQ multiplex PCR, while TCRdb's copy carries only in-frame clones and drops some. The table includes about 57,000 clones, about 86% detected once. The CDR3 contains 13 residues. V dropped 7 bases and J dropped 2; count of bases not matched to a gene: 5. This sample was included in a study of T cell responses to AZD1222 COVID-19 vaccine. The sequencing here drew on peripheral blood, taken on day 0 of AZD1222 vaccination. This clonotype originated in an adult in good health. The V call is TRBV12-3 or TRBV12-4, the J call TRBJ2-7, with 7 bases identical to TRBD1. The CDR3 here is CASTMGQTYEQYF. The CDR3 region has the DNA TGTGCCAGCACCATGGGACAGACCTACGAGCAGTACTTC.